The 26 T cell receptor beta chains below all came from one sample that was sequenced in a study of T cell responses to AZD1222 COVID-19 vaccine (dated by TCRdb to the early 2020s). The meaning of the sample's time point label: baseline before first vaccination. The method was the immunoSEQ multiplex PCR assay. TCRdb holds this immuneACCESS table with in-frame rearrangements only. Some clones are missing; in checked studies, unresolved V genes explain under half, and the rest has no known cause. The sample table holds around 94,000 clones, of which roughly 84% were seen once. Of the sample, roughly a fifth is held by the ten largest clones. The specimen was peripheral blood, collected on day 0 of AZD1222 vaccination. The receptors originated from an adult in good health.

There are a few counts of this clone. The rearrangement links TRBV7-8 to TRBJ2-3; 10 positions match TRBD2. Germline CDR1 SGHVS, CDR2 FQNEAQ. Trimming cost V 0 bases and J 5 bases; bases outside gene matches: 8. The CDR3 spans 17 residues. The CDR3 DNA follows: TGTGCCAGCAGCTTAGCGGCGAGCGGGGGGGCCGGAGATACGCAGTATTTT. As protein: CASSLAASGGAGDTQYF.

A few counts support this clone. V usage is TRBV2 and J usage is TRBJ2-3; 7 nucleotides match TRBD2. J lost 15 bases, V lost 6 bases, and 12 bases had no gene match. The CDR3 is made up of 12 amino acids. CDR1 is SNHLY, CDR2 FYNNEI, per germline. CDR3 DNA sequence: TGTGCCAGCAGGGCCCTGGCGGGGGTAAAATATTTT. Its translation: CASRALAGVKYF.

V and J are TRBV12-3 or TRBV12-4 and TRBJ1-2; D is ambiguous. This CDR3 comprises 13 residues. Trimming took 3 bases from V and 4 from J, leaving 9 bases between them. The CDR3 sequence is CASSFLTPYGYTF. Written as DNA, the CDR3 is TGTGCCAGCAGTTTCTTGACTCCCTATGGCTACACCTTC.

The chain has TRBV3-1 (or the pseudogene TRBV3-2) and TRBJ2-2, with 8 bases aligning to TRBD2. V dropped 1 base and J dropped 4; count of bases not matched to a gene: 2. The CDR3 is made up of 15 amino acids. Germline V CDR1 and CDR2: LGHDT, YNNKEL (reference sequence). Written as DNA, the CDR3 is TGTGCCAGCAGCCAAGGCGCGGGGGGCACCGGGGAGCTGTTTTTT. Its translation: CASSQGAGGTGELFF.

The J gene is TRBJ2-1, the V gene TRBV6-2 or TRBV6-3, with a tentative D call TRBD1 (5 bases). Trimming took off 4 bases at V and 9 bases at J, with 19 bases between the two ends. Looked up from germline, CDR1 is MNHEY and CDR2 is SVGEGT. The CDR3 sequence is 15 residues long. The CDR3 protein is CASSSTVRGSREQFF. CDR3 DNA sequence: TGTGCCAGCAGTTCTACGGTAAGGGGAAGTCGTGAGCAGTTCTTC.

Only one count was recorded for this clone. J is TRBJ1-5 and V is TRBV6-2 or TRBV6-3, with D possibly matching TRBD1 (5 bases). This CDR3 is built from 12 residues. V was clipped by 5 bases and J by 7 bases, with 9 bases between them. The germline V gene encodes CDR1 MNHEY and CDR2 SVGEGT. CDR3 in DNA: TGTGCCAGCAGTGACTGGGACCAGCCCCAGCATTTT. This encodes CASSDWDQPQHF.

The V and J genes are TRBV11-3 and TRBJ2-6; the D gene is possibly TRBD2 (6 bases). Germline loops: CDR1 SGHNT, CDR2 YENEEA. V was trimmed by 5 bases and J by 0 bases, leaving 11 bases between them. The length of the CDR3 is 16 residues. CDR3 in amino acids: CASSAGLPSGANVLTF. For the CDR3, the DNA is TGTGCCAGCAGCGCGGGACTTCCCTCTGGGGCCAACGTCCTGACTTTC.

V is TRBV12-3 or TRBV12-4 and J is TRBJ2-7, with D hard to call. The CDR3 sequence is 12 residues long. V was trimmed by 0 bases and J by 4 bases, leaving 4 bases between them. CDR3 in DNA: TGTGCCAGCAGTTTAGCGCTGTACGAGCAGTACTTC. It yields the protein CASSLALYEQYF.

This chain links TRBV5-1 with TRBJ2-2, with 10 bases fitting TRBD2. The junction had 6 bases not matched to a gene; V was cut back by 4 bases and J by 3 bases. Germline V lookup: CDR1 SGHRS, CDR2 YFSETQ. The CDR3 is 16 residues long. The CDR3 nucleotides read TGCGCCAGCAGCGAGACTAGCGGGTTGGACACCGGGGAGCTGTTTTTT. This gives the protein CASSETSGLDTGELFF.

The chain couples TRBV6-5 to TRBJ1-6; D is unresolved. V lost 0 bases, J lost 5 bases, and 11 bases lay in between. The CDR3 spans 16 residues. From germline, CDR1 is MNHEY and CDR2 SVGAGI. CDR3 residues: CASSYSSGIDNSPLHF. DNA of the CDR3: TGTGCCAGCAGTTACTCGTCGGGTATAGATAATTCACCCCTCCACTTT.

The genes are TRBV11-1 and TRBJ2-3; 9 positions agree with TRBD1. CDR1 and CDR2 from the germline V gene are SGHAT and FQDESV (reference sequence). With V trimmed by 2 bases and J by 4 bases, 4 bases remained unmatched. The CDR3 sequence is 15 residues long. In DNA form, the CDR3 reads TGTGCCAGCAGCTTAACGGGGACAGGGCCAGATACGCAGTATTTT. Its translation: CASSLTGTGPDTQYF.

CDR3 region: CASSRIRADTGELFF. The CDR3 bases are TGTGCCAGCTCACGGATCCGGGCCGACACCGGGGAGCTGTTTTTT. The chain is built from TRBV18 and TRBJ2-2; no definite D call. V was trimmed by 4 bases and J by 3 bases, leaving 12 bases between them. The CDR3 has 15 amino acids. Germline lookup yields CDR1 KGHSH and CDR2 LQKENI. The whole variable domain, filled in from reference TRBV18 and TRBJ2-2, reads NAGVMQNPRHLVRRRGQEARLRCSPMKGHSHVYWYRQLPEEGLKFMVYLQKENIIDESGMPKERFSAEFPKEGPSILRIQQVVRGDSAAYFCASSRIRADTGELFFGEGSRLTVL.

This chain connects TRBV12-3 or TRBV12-4 to TRBJ2-7; weak D call: TRBD2 (6 bases). The CDR3 has 11 residues. Trimming took 6 bases from V and 7 from J, leaving 10 bases between them. The CDR3 nucleotides are TGTGCCAGCAGGAGAAGCGGGGAGCAGTACTTC. Protein product: CASRRSGEQYF.

This chain uses TRBV14 with TRBJ2-7, with 7 bases fitting TRBD1. This CDR3 contains 16 residues. Germline CDR1 SGHDN, CDR2 FVKESK. The V segment lost 4 bases and the J segment 7 bases; nucleotides outside the gene matches: 16. The DNA of the CDR3 is TGTGCCAGCAGCCGAAACCGGGACAGAGCCTTTGAGGAGCAGTACTTC. Amino acid sequence: CASSRNRDRAFEEQYF.

The chain combines TRBV7-2 with TRBJ2-7, with 15 bases identical to TRBD2. The CDR3 covers 15 residues. J gave up 7 bases and V 5 bases, and 6 bases lay outside the gene matches. Germline CDR1 and CDR2: SGHTA and FQGNSA. The CDR3 DNA sequence: TGTGCCAGCAGCAACCGGACTAGCGGGAGGGTTGAGCAGTACTTC. It yields the protein CASSNRTSGRVEQYF.

The chain joins TRBV6-5 to TRBJ2-5; no clear D gene. Per the germline V gene, CDR1 is MNHEY and CDR2 is SVGAGI. This CDR3 has 13 residues. V gave up 0 bases and J gave up 5 bases, with 7 bases separating them. As DNA, the CDR3 is TGTGCCAGCAGTTACTCGATGAGGGAGACCCAGTACTTC. Residues: CASSYSMRETQYF.

The V and J genes are TRBV7-9 and TRBJ1-4; maybe TRBD1 (5 bases). V was clipped by 5 bases and J by 5 bases, with 18 bases between them. Germline CDR1 and CDR2: SEHNR and FQNEAQ (reference sequence). CDR3 length: 16 amino acids. The CDR3 nucleotides are TGTGCCAGCAGCAGACGCACTACCGAGGGGAATGAAAAACTGTTTTTT. Translating gives CASSRRTTEGNEKLFF.

V usage is TRBV12-3 or TRBV12-4 and J usage is TRBJ1-5, with D maybe TRBD1 (5 bases). V was trimmed by 10 bases and J by 2 bases, leaving 9 bases between them. This CDR3 region has 12 residues. CDR3 in amino acids: CATGGGNQPQHF. DNA for the CDR3: TGTGCCACCGGGGGGGGCAATCAGCCCCAGCATTTT.

The CDR3 loop is CASSLAQEGGKAFF. Written as DNA, the CDR3 is TGCGCCAGCAGCTTGGCGCAGGAGGGGGGGAAAGCTTTCTTT. The chain uses TRBV5-1 and TRBJ1-1; tentative D call: TRBD1 (6 bases). Germline CDR1 reads SGHRS; CDR2 reads YFSETQ. The CDR3 contains 14 residues. Trimming shortened V by 0 bases and J by 9 bases, and 15 bases separated the two germline ends.

The rearrangement joins TRBV4-3 to TRBJ1-3, with 7 bases lining up with TRBD1. The germline gives CDR1 LGHNA, CDR2 YSLEER. CDR3 length equals 14 residues. Trimming removed 4 bases from V and 4 bases from J; junction bases left unmatched: 4. For the CDR3, the DNA is TGCGCCAGCAGCCCAGGGGGACCAGGAAACACCATATATTTT. As protein: CASSPGGPGNTIYF.

The V gene is TRBV6-5, the J gene TRBJ1-2, with TRBD1 matching over 10 bases. Germline CDR1 MNHEY, CDR2 SVGAGI. J lost 4 bases, V lost 6 bases, and 5 bases had no gene match. The CDR3 is made up of 14 amino acids. The CDR3 sequence: CASRSGTGAYGYTF. The DNA for the CDR3 is TGTGCCAGCAGGTCCGGGACAGGGGCCTATGGCTACACCTTC.

The V and J genes are TRBV10-3 and TRBJ2-1; 7 bases agree with TRBD1. CDR3 size: 15 residues. V lost 6 bases, J lost 7 bases, and 12 bases stayed unmatched. Germline-derived CDR1 and CDR2 are ENHRY and SYGVKD. The CDR3 DNA reads TGTGCCATCAGCGACCGTGGGACAGATAGAAATGAGCAGTTCTTC. Encoded protein: CAISDRGTDRNEQFF.

The rearrangement links TRBV24-1 to TRBJ2-7; 8 bases agree with TRBD1. The CDR3 has 16 amino acids. The V gene's germline CDR1 is KGHDR and CDR2 SFDVKD. Trimming cost V 2 bases and J 0 bases; bases outside gene matches: 5. This CDR3 is CATSDSRRGLSYEQYF. In DNA, the CDR3 is TGTGCCACCAGTGATTCTCGCAGGGGGCTCTCCTACGAGCAGTACTTC.

V gene TRBV7-2 combines with J gene TRBJ1-1, with a possible D match to TRBD1 (6 bases). Deletions cut 5 bases from V and 7 bases from J, with 11 bases between. Germline lookup yields CDR1 SGHTA and CDR2 FQGNSA. This CDR3 spans 12 amino acids. CDR3 in DNA: TGTGCCAGCAGCCAGGACAGAGATGAAGCTTTCTTT. Translating it yields CASSQDRDEAFF.

The chain recombines TRBV20-1 with TRBJ2-1, with D perhaps matching TRBD2 (5 bases). The V gene lost 5 bases and the J gene lost 8 bases, with 7 bases spanning the gap. The CDR3 is 10 residues long. Germline V lookup: CDR1 DFQATT, CDR2 SNEGSKA (reference sequence). Written as DNA, the CDR3 is TGCAGTGCTGAGGAGGATGAGCAGTTCTTC. This translates into CSAEEDEQFF.

Regarding this clone: Germline and junction disagree at one end, which may indicate a read error. The chain recombines TRBV6-5 with TRBJ1-1; unclear D gene. Germline assignment: CDR1 MNHEY and CDR2 SVGAGI. This CDR3 is built from 14 residues. The CDR3, as DNA: TGTGCCAGCACTTACCAGGAGGCGAAGGATGAAGCTTTCTTT. This gives the protein CASTYQEAKDEAFF.